This T cell receptor (beta chain) was profiled in a study of blood T cell repertoires in COVID-19. Here immunoSEQ multiplex PCR was the method, and the copy in TCRdb shows in-frame clones only, minus some. The sample lists more than 80,000 clones; about 87% were seen once. The J segment lost 0 bases and the V segment lost 4 bases, leaving 4 bases of the junction unmatched. The CDR3 extends over 15 amino acids. CDR1 is SGHRS, CDR2 YFSETQ, per germline. The sequence was collected from a man older than 75 with acute or convalescent COVID-19. The rearrangement uses TRBV5-1 and TRBJ1-3; TRBD1 aligns across 7 bases. Sample: peripheral blood. The CDR3 spells CASSPGQFSGNTIYF. Here the CDR3 DNA reads TGCGCCAGCAGCCCGGGACAGTTCTCTGGAAACACCATATATTTT.